Following are 7 T cell receptor beta chains from one sample sequenced in a study of T cells in Graves' hyperthyroidism and ophthalmopathy. Using RNA transcripts as the source, TCR beta CDR3 regions were amplified. First-round RT-PCR of the TCR CDR3 relied on the HTBI primer set. One entry per CDR3 protein, called by TCRdb with MiXCR from the multiplex PCR reads. The sample includes about 480,000 distinct CDR3 sequences, about 15% seen only once; the top ten take around 17%. Specimen: blood. Receptors originate from a young woman with Graves' hyperthyroidism.

This clonotype was observed a handful of times. The gene calls are TRBV2 and TRBJ1-1; no reliable D call. Deletions cut 6 bases from V and 0 bases from J, with 11 bases between. This CDR3 has 14 residues. Germline V CDR1 and CDR2: SNHLY, FYNNEI. This CDR3 is CASRDSHMNTEAFF. CDR3 DNA: TGTGCCAGCAGGGACTCTCACATGAACACTGAAGCTTTCTTT.

This clonotype was counted between two and nine times. The V gene is TRBV20-1, the J gene TRBJ2-3; perhaps D is TRBD1 or TRBD2 (5 bases each). The germline CDR1 and CDR2 sequences are DFQATT and SNEGSKA (reference sequence). The CDR3 contains 14 residues. V was cut by 6 bases and J by 4 bases, with 17 bases left in between. CDR3 DNA sequence: TGCAGTGCCCCGGGACGGTTGAACTCAGATACGCAGTATTTT. Its translation is CSAPGRLNSDTQYF.

This clonotype was observed many times. CDR3 residues: CASSQEPALDSHGTDTQYF. CDR3 sequence (DNA): TGTGCCAGCAGCCAAGAGCCAGCTCTAGACTCCCACGGGACAGATACGCAGTATTTT. The rearrangement uses TRBV3-1 and TRBJ2-3, with D unresolved. Trimming removed 0 bases from V and 3 bases from J, with 22 bases in between. The CDR3 spans 19 residues. Germline loops: CDR1 LGHDT, CDR2 YNNKEL (reference sequence).

The chain recombines TRBV3-1 with TRBJ2-3, with TRBD1 identical over 9 bases. This CDR3 contains 16 residues. Trimming took 5 bases from V and 4 from J; bases not matched to a gene: 10. CDR1 is LGHDT, CDR2 YNNKEL, per germline (reference sequence). Written as DNA, the CDR3 is TGTGCCAGCAGCGATCCGGGACAGGGAGGCGCAGATACGCAGTATTTT. This codes for CASSDPGQGGADTQYF.

This clonotype was counted many times. The chain couples TRBV11-2 to TRBJ1-1; D remains unclear. V lost 3 bases to trimming and J lost 5 bases, with 10 bases between them. CDR1 and CDR2 from the germline V gene are SGHAT and FQNNGV. The CDR3 consists of 13 residues. The CDR3 DNA follows: TGTGCCAGCAGCTTCAATGGGAGGACTGAAGCTTTCTTT. Protein sequence: CASSFNGRTEAFF.

The J gene is TRBJ2-1, the V gene TRBV27, with 8 bases matching TRBD1. The CDR3 length is 16 residues. CDR1 is MNHEY and CDR2 is SMNVEV in the germline V gene (reference sequence). V lost 5 bases and J lost 4; bases outside the gene matches: 10. The CDR3 DNA is TGTGCCAGCAGTCTTAGGGACAGGTCTCCTTACAATGAGCAGTTCTTC. Amino acids: CASSLRDRSPYNEQFF.

This clonotype was counted only a few times. This chain connects TRBV7-6 to TRBJ1-5; possibly TRBD1 for D (6 bases). This CDR3 comprises 15 residues. Looked up from germline, CDR1 is SGHVS and CDR2 is FNYEAQ. Between the trimmed V and J ends, which lost 5 bases and 4 bases, there was a span of 15 bases. The CDR3 DNA is TGTGCCAGCAGCCGATCACCAGGGGCGAATCAGCCCCAGCATTTT. Protein sequence: CASSRSPGANQPQHF.